This TCR beta chain was captured in a study of blood T cell repertoires in COVID-19 (TCRdb year 2020). Describing the broader study: Samples covering the acute and convalescent phases of COVID-19 were provided by collaborators in the United States, Italy and Spain. The material from the prospective study consisted of cDNA or gDNA derived from T cells, B-cell-depleted T cells, or PBMCs. Deeply sampled blood TCRbeta repertoires from subjects exposed to, actively infected with, or recovered from COVID-19 were included in the dataset. The repertoires were released in a freely available public database meant as a resource for research on the immune response to SARS-CoV-2. The samples were drawn from the first 160 participants of the ongoing ImmuneRACE study and from some 1,300 subjects provided by 6 global collaborators. A de-identified subject ID, COVID-19 status, age in years and sex were almost always included in the sample metadata. Where available, HLA class I and class II types were obtained from metadata supplied by the sample provider rather than from assay-based typing.

TCRbeta CDR3 regions were amplified from genomic DNA using the immunoSEQ Assay, a bias-controlled multiplex PCR. The paper's processing steps were these. Nucleated cell counts per sample were estimated from amplification of reference gene primers within the assay. To quantify the absolute abundance of each unique TCRbeta CDR3 rearrangement, sequence reads were collapsed and filtered. For each sample, productive Simpson clonality was calculated by taking the square root of Simpson's diversity index across productive rearrangements. TCRdb took over this immuneACCESS table, retaining in-frame rearrangements with V and J assigned. Such tables are incomplete; in checked studies, under half of the missing clones stem from an unresolved V gene, and the remainder is unexplained. Clone size and V and J calls were adopted from that table, with D and trimming inferred from the DNA. This sample holds fewer than 450,000 clones; about 90% were observed only once. The top ten clones comprise around 7.9% of the sample.

The CDR3 spans 9 residues, from the cysteine through the phenylalanine. Just CDR3 DNA is preserved here, 27 bases in frame from base 1. V is pared back by 5 bases and J by 6 bases, with 4 bases lying between the germline termini. CDR1 SQVTM and CDR2 ANQGSEA are derived from the germline V gene. One collaborating source in Seattle enrolled patients while the patients were actively infected and followed the patients over time throughout the course of disease. The collaborating institutions used their own protocols to collect whole blood in K2EDTA tubes. For TCRbeta analysis, collaborators shipped samples as frozen whole blood, isolated PBMCs, or DNA extracted from either of those sample types. A remark on this clone: Its recognized antigen is unknown. Base qualities are not recorded, but no much larger clone differs from it by a single base.

General study outcomes and caveats: The amount of clinical and demographic metadata varied by source and participant and was provided uncurated.

Sequences were obtained from peripheral blood. The V and J segments used are TRBV29-1 and TRBJ1-2, with the D gene not confidently named. The receptor comes from a woman aged 65 to 85 with COVID-19, enrolled during active disease. The sequenced DNA: TGCAGCGTTCAGGATGGCTACACCTTC. The resulting protein is CSVQDGYTF.